The next 8 T cell receptor beta chains were all read from a single sample in a study of blood T cells in healthy people across ages. A second 7 to 11 cycle PCR used barcoded and J-beta primers. TCRdb re-derived calls from the 5' RACE reads in MiXCR, one entry per CDR3 protein. Among 1.8 million or so distinct CDR3 sequences, around 40% were seen once, and the ten largest hold under 25%. What was sequenced was blood. The receptor set was obtained from a human donor in good health.

This clonotype has more than one count but fewer than ten. The chain uses TRBV12-3 or TRBV12-4 and TRBJ2-1, with TRBD1 as a possible D gene (6 bases). CDR3 size: 13 residues. Trimming stripped 9 bases from V and 2 bases from J, with 11 bases between. Written as DNA, the CDR3 is TGTGCCAGTAAGCAGGGGCCCTACAATGAGCAGTTCTTC. It encodes CASKQGPYNEQFF.

This clonotype was observed at least ten times. This chain joins TRBV12-3 or TRBV12-4 and TRBJ1-1, with TRBD1 as a possible D gene (6 bases). Trimming shortened V by 8 bases and J by 5 bases, and 12 bases separated the two germline ends. The CDR3 length is 12 residues. As DNA, the CDR3 is TGTGCCAGCTCACAGGGAAGAACTGAAGCTTTCTTT. Amino acids: CASSQGRTEAFF.

The genes are TRBV3-1 and TRBJ1-2, with D perhaps matching TRBD1 (5 bases). CDR1 and CDR2 (germline): LGHDT, YNNKEL (reference sequence). V lost 4 bases and J 4 bases, leaving 22 bases between the germline ends. The CDR3 is 17 residues long. This CDR3 is CASSPVPGFSGPYGYTF. The CDR3 nucleotides read TGTGCCAGCAGCCCCGTCCCAGGGTTCAGTGGGCCCTATGGCTACACCTTC.

The chain links TRBV20-1 to TRBJ1-1; D is unresolved. The V and J ends lost 0 bases and 1 base respectively, with 12 bases between them. The CDR3 extends over 15 amino acids. Germline lookup yields CDR1 DFQATT and CDR2 SNEGSKA (reference sequence). Written as DNA, the CDR3 is TGCAGTGCTAGAGATCGGGTCAGAGGGAACACTGAAGCTTTCTTT. Amino acids: CSARDRVRGNTEAFF.

In this sample, this clonotype turned up a few times. V usage is TRBV28 and J usage is TRBJ1-6; D remains ambiguous. With 4 bases removed from V and 11 bases from J, the gap between germline ends came to 12 bases. Germline CDR1 reads MDHEN; CDR2 reads SYDVKM. This CDR3 comprises 13 residues. The CDR3 DNA reads as TGTGCCAGCAGTTACAATGCGGTTACACCCCTCCACTTT. It yields the protein CASSYNAVTPLHF.

The chain is built from TRBV20-1 and TRBJ2-5, with D unresolved. The germline V gene encodes CDR1 DFQATT and CDR2 SNEGSKA (reference sequence). CDR3 length equals 13 residues. V lost 0 bases, J lost 5 bases, and 10 bases lay in between. The CDR3 DNA reads as TGCAGTGCTAGAGATACTCGCGTTGAGACCCAGTACTTC. This codes for CSARDTRVETQYF.

This clonotype appeared a single time. This chain joins TRBV7-2 and TRBJ2-1; 8 bases align to TRBD2. The CDR3 has 17 amino acids. CDR1 and CDR2 from the germline V gene are SGHTA and FQGNSA. The V and J ends lost 5 bases and 1 base, in that order; junction bases with no gene match: 10. The CDR3 spells CASSHNGLAESYNEQFF. The CDR3 nucleotides read TGTGCCAGCAGCCACAACGGACTAGCCGAATCCTACAATGAGCAGTTCTTC. Together with reference TRBV7-2 and TRBJ2-1, the CDR3 gives the full variable domain: GAGVSQSPSNKVTEKGKDVELRCDPISGHTALYWYRQSLGQGLEFLIYFQGNSAPDKSGLPSDRFSAERTGGSVSTLTIQRTQQEDSAVYLCASSHNGLAESYNEQFFGPGTRLTVL.

The chain joins TRBV7-9 to TRBJ2-2; 8 bases line up with TRBD2. The ends lost 6 bases at V and 5 bases at J; junction bases unmatched: 8. CDR1 and CDR2 from the germline V gene are SEHNR and FQNEAQ (reference sequence). The CDR3 loop spans 15 amino acids. The CDR3 region has the DNA TGTGCCAGCAGTCCAAACGGGAGGGGGACCGGGGAGCTGTTTTTT. Residues: CASSPNGRGTGELFF.